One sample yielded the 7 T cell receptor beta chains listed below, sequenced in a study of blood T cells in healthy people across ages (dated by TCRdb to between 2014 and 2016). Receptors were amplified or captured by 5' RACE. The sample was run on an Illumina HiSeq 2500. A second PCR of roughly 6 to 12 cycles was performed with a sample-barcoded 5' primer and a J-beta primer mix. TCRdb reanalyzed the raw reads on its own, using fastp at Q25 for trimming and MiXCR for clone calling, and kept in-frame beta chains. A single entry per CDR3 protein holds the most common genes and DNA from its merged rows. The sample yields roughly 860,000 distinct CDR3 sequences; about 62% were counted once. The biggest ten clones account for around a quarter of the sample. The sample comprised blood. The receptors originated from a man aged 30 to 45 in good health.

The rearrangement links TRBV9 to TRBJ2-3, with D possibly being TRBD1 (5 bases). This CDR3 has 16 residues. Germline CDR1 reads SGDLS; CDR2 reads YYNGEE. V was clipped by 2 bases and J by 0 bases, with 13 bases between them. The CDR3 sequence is CASSVDIAASTDTQYF. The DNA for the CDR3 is TGTGCCAGCAGCGTGGACATTGCCGCTAGCACAGATACGCAGTATTTT. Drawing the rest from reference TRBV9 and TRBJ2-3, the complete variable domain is DSGVTQTPKHLITATGQRVTLRCSPRSGDLSVYWYQQSLDQGLQFLIQYYNGEERAKGNILERFSAQQFPDLHSELNLSSLELGDSALYFCASSVDIAASTDTQYFGPGTRLTVL.

The CDR3 nucleotides read TGTGCCAGCAGTTTATCGATAAGGGGGGGGAATGGCTACACCTTC. Translated: CASSLSIRGGNGYTF. V usage is TRBV27 and J usage is TRBJ1-2; weak D call: TRBD1 (6 bases). The germline gives CDR1 MNHEY, CDR2 SMNVEV (reference sequence). This CDR3 contains 15 residues. V dropped 0 bases and J dropped 6 bases, with 14 bases sitting between them.

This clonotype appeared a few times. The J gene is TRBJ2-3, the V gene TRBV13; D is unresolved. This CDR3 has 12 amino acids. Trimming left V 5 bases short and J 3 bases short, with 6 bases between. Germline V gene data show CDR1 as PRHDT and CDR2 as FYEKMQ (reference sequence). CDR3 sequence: CASSPATDTQYF. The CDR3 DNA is TGTGCCAGCAGCCCAGCAACAGATACGCAGTATTTT. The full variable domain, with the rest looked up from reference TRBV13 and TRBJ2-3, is AAGVIQSPRHLIKEKRETATLKCYPIPRHDTVYWYQQGPGQDPQFLISFYEKMQSDKGSIPDRFSAQQFSDYHSELNMSSLELGDSALYFCASSPATDTQYFGPGTRLTVL.

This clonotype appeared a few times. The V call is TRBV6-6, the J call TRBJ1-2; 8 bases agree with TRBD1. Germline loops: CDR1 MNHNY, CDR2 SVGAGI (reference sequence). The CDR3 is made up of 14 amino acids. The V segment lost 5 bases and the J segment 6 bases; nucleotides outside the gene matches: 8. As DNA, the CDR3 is TGTGCCAGCAGTGACCGACAGGGGTCGCATGGCTACACCTTC. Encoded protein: CASSDRQGSHGYTF.

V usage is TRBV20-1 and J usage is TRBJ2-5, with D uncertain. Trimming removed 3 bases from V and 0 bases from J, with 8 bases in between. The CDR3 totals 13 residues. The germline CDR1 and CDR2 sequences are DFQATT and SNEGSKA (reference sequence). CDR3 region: CSASRSYQETQYF. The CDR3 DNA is TGCAGTGCTAGTCGCTCGTACCAAGAGACCCAGTACTTC.

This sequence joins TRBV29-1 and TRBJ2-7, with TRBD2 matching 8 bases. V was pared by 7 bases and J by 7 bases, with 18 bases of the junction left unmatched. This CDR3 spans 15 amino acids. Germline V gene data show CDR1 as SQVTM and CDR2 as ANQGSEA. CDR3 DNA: TGCAGCGCAGTACTAGCGGCCACTTCCTACAATGAGCAGTACTTC. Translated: CSAVLAATSYNEQYF.

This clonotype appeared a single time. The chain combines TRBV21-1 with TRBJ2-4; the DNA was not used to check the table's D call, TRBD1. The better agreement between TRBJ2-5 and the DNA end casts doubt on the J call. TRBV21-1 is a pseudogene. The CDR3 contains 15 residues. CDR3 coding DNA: TGTGCCAGCAGCAAAGCGCTTTGGGGGGGAGAGACCCAGTACTTC. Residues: CASSKALWGGETQYF.